Listed here are 23 T cell receptor beta chains from one sample, sequenced in a study of cytomegalovirus exposure and HLA in healthy donors. The PCR employed 60 Vbeta primers together with 13 Jbeta primers. Here immunoSEQ multiplex PCR was the method, and the copy in TCRdb shows in-frame clones only, minus some. The data contain roughly 190,000 clones, around 79% of them singletons. The sequencing sample was made of PBMCs. Receptors originate from a woman aged 18-35 years in good health and CMV-seronegative.

Concerning this clone: The sample carries other DNA sequences with the same CDR3. V gene TRBV7-2 combines with J gene TRBJ1-1; D uncertain. V was shortened by 2 bases and J by 1 base, with 5 bases between the two germline ends. Germline V gene data show CDR1 as SGHTA and CDR2 as FQGNSA. CDR3 length equals 13 residues. The chain's CDR3 is CASSLRGNTEAFF. The CDR3, as DNA: TGTGCCAGCAGCTTACGCGGGAACACTGAAGCTTTCTTT.

The V call is TRBV25-1, the J call TRBJ1-1, with D possibly matching TRBD1 (5 bases). The CDR3 has 14 residues. CDR1 MGHDK and CDR2 SYGVNS come from the germline V gene. V gave up 6 bases and J gave up 0 bases, with 11 bases separating them. The CDR3 here is CASRQETVNTEAFF. As DNA, the CDR3 is TGTGCCAGCAGACAAGAGACAGTGAACACTGAAGCTTTCTTT. The variable domain in full, completed from reference TRBV25-1 and TRBJ1-1, reads EADIYQTPRYLVIGTGKKITLECSQTMGHDKMYWYQQDPGMELHLIHYSYGVNSTEKGDLSSESTVSRIRTEHFPLTLESARPSHTSQYLCASRQETVNTEAFFGQGTRLTVV.

CDR3 bases: TGCAGCGTTGAAGATAGGGGCACAAGGAACACTGAAGCTTTCTTT. This gives the protein CSVEDRGTRNTEAFF. This chain joins TRBV29-1 and TRBJ1-1; a weak D match, TRBD1 (5 bases). Per the germline V gene, CDR1 is SQVTM and CDR2 is ANQGSEA. V shed 0 bases and J shed 1 base, with 12 bases lying between them. CDR3 size: 15 residues.

The chain joins TRBV19 to TRBJ1-5, with 11 bases fitting TRBD1. V gave up 5 bases and J gave up 0 bases; unmatched junction bases: 6. Germline-derived CDR1 and CDR2 are LNHDA and SQIVND (reference sequence). CDR3 length: 17 residues. The CDR3 protein is CASSSGQGANSNQPQHF. The CDR3 DNA reads as TGTGCCAGTAGTTCTGGACAGGGGGCAAATAGCAATCAGCCCCAGCATTTT.

This chain links TRBV2 with TRBJ2-7; D is possibly TRBD2 (6 bases). The germline gives CDR1 SNHLY, CDR2 FYNNEI. The CDR3 loop spans 17 amino acids. The ends were cut back, 9 bases at V and 0 bases at J, with 24 bases in the middle. Written as DNA, the CDR3 is TGTGCCAGTGAGGGGTTAGAAGGCTTGGGGGGCTCCTACGAGCAGTACTTC. It yields the protein CASEGLEGLGGSYEQYF.

The table lists this clone with a count of one. V usage is TRBV6-1 and J usage is TRBJ1-4; the D gene is possibly TRBD1 (5 bases). Trimming stripped 6 bases from V and 6 bases from J, with 17 bases between. Per germline, CDR1 MNHNS and CDR2 SASEGT. The CDR3 spans 15 residues. CDR3 nucleotide sequence: TGTGCCAGCAGCGAGAGACAGAGCCTTTATGAAAAACTGTTTTTT. This gives the protein CASSERQSLYEKLFF.

The chain joins TRBV28 to TRBJ1-5, with 8 bases matching TRBD1. Per the germline V gene, CDR1 is MDHEN and CDR2 is SYDVKM. The CDR3 has 15 residues. J lost 4 bases, V lost 5 bases, and 7 bases had no gene match. The CDR3 loop is CASSPRTGRNQPQHF. CDR3 coding DNA: TGTGCCAGCAGTCCCCGGACAGGGAGGAATCAGCCCCAGCATTTT.

The V gene is TRBV29-1, the J gene TRBJ2-1; possible D gene TRBD1, 6 bases. The CDR3 loop spans 13 amino acids. Germline V gene lookup returns CDR1 SQVTM and CDR2 ANQGSEA. V was trimmed by 4 bases and J by 5 bases, leaving 12 bases between them. The CDR3 spells CSVGQETNNEQFF. The DNA of the CDR3 is TGCAGCGTTGGACAGGAGACGAACAATGAGCAGTTCTTC.

CDR3: CASSPLSSGNTIYF. CDR3 DNA sequence: TGTGCCAGCAGCCCCTTGAGCTCTGGAAACACCATATATTTT. The rearrangement joins TRBV5-6 to TRBJ1-3; D remains ambiguous. There are 14 residues in the CDR3. V lost 4 bases and J lost 0, with 8 bases in between. Germline assignment: CDR1 SGHDT and CDR2 YYEEEE.

This rearrangement joins TRBV25-1 to TRBJ1-4; D gene uncertain. This CDR3 is built from 14 residues. V lost 4 bases and J 0 bases, leaving 6 bases between the germline ends. Germline V lookup: CDR1 MGHDK, CDR2 SYGVNS. CDR3 protein: CASSGTATNEKLFF. The CDR3 DNA reads TGTGCCAGCAGTGGCACAGCAACTAATGAAAAACTGTTTTTT.

The chain carries TRBV19 and TRBJ1-4, with a tentative D call TRBD1 (5 bases). Germline CDR1 and CDR2: LNHDA and SQIVND (reference sequence). The CDR3 loop spans 15 amino acids. Trimming removed 7 bases from V and 3 bases from J, with 15 bases in between. The CDR3 reads CASKVQGVSNEKLFF. CDR3 DNA: TGTGCCAGTAAGGTGCAAGGGGTTTCTAATGAAAAACTGTTTTTT.

This chain uses TRBV30 with TRBJ2-7, with 16 bases identical to TRBD2. V was clipped by 4 bases and J by 2 bases; unmatched bases: 8. The CDR3 is made up of 17 amino acids. In germline, CDR1 is GTSNPN, CDR2 SVGIG (reference sequence). The CDR3 protein is CAWNGPGTSGRAYEQYF. The CDR3 DNA follows: TGTGCCTGGAACGGGCCCGGGACTAGCGGGAGGGCCTACGAGCAGTACTTC.

This clone has only a few counts. Written as DNA, the CDR3 is TGTGCCAGCAGTTATACAGGGACCACTGAAGCTTTCTTT. Protein sequence: CASSYTGTTEAFF. This sequence joins TRBV6-6 and TRBJ1-1; tentative D call: TRBD1 (6 bases). Germline assignment: CDR1 MNHNY and CDR2 SVGAGI (reference sequence). This CDR3 spans 13 amino acids. With 3 bases removed from V and 4 bases from J, the gap between germline ends came to 9 bases.

CDR3 DNA sequence: TGTGCCAGCAGCGTACAAGGGGGCACTGAAGCTTTCTTT. It codes for CASSVQGGTEAFF. J is TRBJ1-1 and V is TRBV9; D is possibly TRBD1 (6 bases). The CDR3 extends over 13 amino acids. Germline lookup yields CDR1 SGDLS and CDR2 YYNGEE. V was trimmed by 1 base and J by 4 bases, leaving 8 bases between them.

V gene TRBV15 combines with J gene TRBJ1-6, with D possibly TRBD1 on 6 matching bases. The CDR3 consists of 14 residues. The germline CDR1 and CDR2 sequences are LNHNV and YYDKDF (reference sequence). The V and J ends lost 3 bases and 7 bases respectively, with 10 bases between them. The CDR3 spells CATSRGAQNSPLHF. CDR3 nucleotides: TGTGCCACCAGCAGGGGGGCTCAGAATTCACCCCTCCACTTT. The variable domain in full, completed from reference TRBV15 and TRBJ1-6, reads DAMVIQNPRYQVTQFGKPVTLSCSQTLNHNVMYWYQQKSSQAPKLLFHYYDKDFNNEADTPDNFQSRRPNTSFCFLDIRSPGLGDTAMYLCATSRGAQNSPLHFGNGTRLTVT.

V gene TRBV29-1 combines with J gene TRBJ2-3, with 9 nucleotides matching TRBD1. There are 14 residues in the CDR3. Germline trimming cut 6 bases from V and 8 bases from J; bases unmatched to any gene: 12. Germline V gene data show CDR1 as SQVTM and CDR2 as ANQGSEA. The DNA for the CDR3 is TGCAGCGTCGGGGACAGGGCCATTCGGGGTACGCAGTATTTT. This translates into CSVGDRAIRGTQYF.

The rearrangement joins TRBV29-1 to TRBJ1-1; D is uncertain. CDR3 length equals 13 residues. Trimming pared 6 bases from V and 1 base from J, leaving 12 bases between. Germline CDR1 reads SQVTM; CDR2 reads ANQGSEA. The CDR3 region is CSVKPGGNTEAFF. CDR3 bases: TGCAGCGTCAAGCCGGGAGGGAACACTGAAGCTTTCTTT.

The chain has TRBV14 and TRBJ1-3; a possible D gene is TRBD1 (6 bases). V was cut by 5 bases and J by 4 bases, with 21 bases left in between. This CDR3 has 17 residues. Germline V gene sequence: CDR1 SGHDN, CDR2 FVKESK. CDR3 loop: CASSKQGYTKPGNTIYF. CDR3 nucleotide sequence: TGTGCCAGCAGCAAACAGGGCTATACCAAGCCAGGAAACACCATATATTTT.

The sample holds a few counts of this clone. The chain combines TRBV6-6 with TRBJ2-1; 7 nucleotides line up with TRBD1. The V and J ends lost 5 bases and 7 bases, in that order; junction bases with no gene match: 5. Germline CDR1 MNHNY, CDR2 SVGAGI (reference sequence). This CDR3 comprises 13 residues. The CDR3 bases are TGTGCCAGCAGTGAGGGGGCGGAAAATGAGCAGTTCTTC. The encoded protein is CASSEGAENEQFF.

This clone was seen only once. The chain couples TRBV6-1 to TRBJ1-5; TRBD1 matches at 10 bases. The CDR3 is 14 residues long. CDR1 and CDR2 (germline): MNHNS, SASEGT. V lost 8 bases to trimming and J lost 5 bases; unmatched junction nucleotides: 6. The CDR3 spells CASRHGTGDQPQHF. CDR3 DNA: TGTGCCAGCCGGCACGGGACAGGGGATCAGCCCCAGCATTTT.

In this sample, this clone turned up a few times. V gene TRBV2 combines with J gene TRBJ1-5, with D possibly TRBD1 on 5 matching bases. This CDR3 has 14 amino acids. V lost 7 bases, J lost 3 bases, and 13 bases lay in between. The germline gives CDR1 SNHLY, CDR2 FYNNEI. The CDR3 sequence: CASNGKGLNQPQHF. CDR3 nucleotide sequence: TGTGCCAGCAATGGGAAGGGACTCAATCAGCCCCAGCATTTT.

The gene calls are TRBV6-1 and TRBJ2-7, with a weak D call TRBD1 (5 bases). The CDR3 has 15 residues. The V end was cut by 2 bases, the J end by 3 bases, with 14 bases between. From germline, CDR1 is MNHNS and CDR2 SASEGT. This chain's CDR3 is CASSEFRDSDYEQYF. CDR3 bases: TGTGCCAGCAGTGAATTTCGTGACAGCGACTACGAGCAGTACTTC.

The chain combines TRBV29-1 with TRBJ2-1; 8 nucleotides agree with TRBD2. The V gene end was trimmed by 4 bases and the J gene end by 9 bases; junction bases not matched to a gene: 11. CDR1 is SQVTM, CDR2 ANQGSEA, per germline. The CDR3 is 14 amino acids. CDR3 bases: TGCAGCGTTGTCCTCTATCGGGGGGGCTTTGAGCAGTTCTTC. It codes for CSVVLYRGGFEQFF.